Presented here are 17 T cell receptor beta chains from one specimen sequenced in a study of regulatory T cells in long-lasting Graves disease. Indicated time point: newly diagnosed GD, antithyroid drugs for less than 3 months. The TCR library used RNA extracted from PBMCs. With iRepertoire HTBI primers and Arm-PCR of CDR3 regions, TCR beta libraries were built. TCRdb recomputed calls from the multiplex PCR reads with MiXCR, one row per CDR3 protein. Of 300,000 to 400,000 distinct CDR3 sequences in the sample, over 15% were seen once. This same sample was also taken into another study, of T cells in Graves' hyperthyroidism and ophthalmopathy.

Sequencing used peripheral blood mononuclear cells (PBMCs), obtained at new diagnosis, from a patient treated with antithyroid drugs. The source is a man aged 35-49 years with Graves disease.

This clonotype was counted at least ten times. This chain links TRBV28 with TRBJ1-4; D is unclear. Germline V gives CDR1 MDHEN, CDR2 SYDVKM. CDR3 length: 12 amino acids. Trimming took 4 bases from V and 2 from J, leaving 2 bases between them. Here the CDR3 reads CASSYTNEKLFF. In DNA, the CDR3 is TGTGCCAGCAGTTACACTAATGAAAAACTGTTTTTT.

The CDR3 bases are TGTGCCATCAGTGTACAGGGGCCCCATAATTCACCCCTCCACTTT. Amino acid sequence: CAISVQGPHNSPLHF. The chain recombines TRBV10-3 with TRBJ1-6, with 7 bases fitting TRBD1. V lost 4 bases to trimming and J lost 5 bases; unmatched junction nucleotides: 5. Germline lookup yields CDR1 ENHRY and CDR2 SYGVKD. The CDR3 is made up of 15 amino acids.

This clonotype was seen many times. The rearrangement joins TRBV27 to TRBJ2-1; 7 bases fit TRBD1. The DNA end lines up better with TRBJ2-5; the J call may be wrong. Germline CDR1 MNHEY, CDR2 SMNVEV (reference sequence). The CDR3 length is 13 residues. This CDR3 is CASSSRQGETQYF. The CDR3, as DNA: TGTGCCAGCAGTTCCAGACAGGGAGAGACCCAGTACTTC.

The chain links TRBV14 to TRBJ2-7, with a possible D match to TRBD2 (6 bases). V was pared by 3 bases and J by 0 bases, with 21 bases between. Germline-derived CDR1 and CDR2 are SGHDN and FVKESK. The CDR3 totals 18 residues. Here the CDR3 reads CASSQGDFLVRSSYEQYF. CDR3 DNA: TGTGCCAGCAGCCAGGGGGACTTTCTTGTCAGGAGCTCCTACGAGCAGTACTTC.

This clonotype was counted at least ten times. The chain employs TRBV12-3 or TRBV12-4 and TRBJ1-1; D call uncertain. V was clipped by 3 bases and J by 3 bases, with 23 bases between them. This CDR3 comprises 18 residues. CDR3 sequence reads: CASSFGEDGLNVYTEAFF. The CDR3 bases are TGTGCCAGCAGTTTTGGGGAAGACGGTTTGAATGTGTACACTGAAGCTTTCTTT.

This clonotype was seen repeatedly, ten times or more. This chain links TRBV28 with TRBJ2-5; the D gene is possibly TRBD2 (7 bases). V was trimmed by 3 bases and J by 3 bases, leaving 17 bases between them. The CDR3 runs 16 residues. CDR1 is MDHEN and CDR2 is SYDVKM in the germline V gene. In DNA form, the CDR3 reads TGTGCCAGCAGTTTTTTTCCGGGGGGCATCGAAGAGACCCAGTACTTC. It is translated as CASSFFPGGIEETQYF.

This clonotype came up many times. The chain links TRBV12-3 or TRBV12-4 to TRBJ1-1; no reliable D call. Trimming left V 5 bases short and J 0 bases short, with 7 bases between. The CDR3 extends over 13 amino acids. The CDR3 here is CASSEGMNTEAFF. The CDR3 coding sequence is TGTGCCAGCAGTGAAGGCATGAACACTGAAGCTTTCTTT.

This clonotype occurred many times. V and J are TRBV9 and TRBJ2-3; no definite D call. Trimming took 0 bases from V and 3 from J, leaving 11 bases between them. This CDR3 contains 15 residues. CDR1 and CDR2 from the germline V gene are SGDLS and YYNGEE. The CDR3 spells CASSVGSTTTDTQYF. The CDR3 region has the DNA TGTGCCAGCAGCGTAGGTAGTACGACGACAGATACGCAGTATTTT.

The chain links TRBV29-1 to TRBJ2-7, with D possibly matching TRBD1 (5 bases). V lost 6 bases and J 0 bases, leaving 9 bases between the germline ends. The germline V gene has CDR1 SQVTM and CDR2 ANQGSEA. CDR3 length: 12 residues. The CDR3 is CSVGRDSYEQYF. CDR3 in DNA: TGCAGCGTAGGCAGGGACTCCTACGAGCAGTACTTC.

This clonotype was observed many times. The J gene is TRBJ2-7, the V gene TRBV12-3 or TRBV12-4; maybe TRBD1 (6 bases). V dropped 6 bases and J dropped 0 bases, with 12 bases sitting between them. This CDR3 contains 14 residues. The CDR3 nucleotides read TGTGCCAGCAGCCAACAGGGAAGCTCCTACGAGCAGTACTTC. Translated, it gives CASSQQGSSYEQYF.

The CDR3 coding sequence is TGTGCCAGCAGCCAACAGGGGTCGGGCCAGCCCCAGCATTTT. Its translation is CASSQQGSGQPQHF. This rearrangement joins TRBV3-1 to TRBJ1-5; the D gene is possibly TRBD1 (6 bases). CDR3 length: 14 residues. The germline V and J ends were trimmed by 2 bases and 7 bases, with 12 bases remaining between them. Germline V CDR1 and CDR2: LGHDT, YNNKEL (reference sequence). Based on the CDR3 plus reference TRBV3-1 and TRBJ1-5, the full variable domain is DTAVSQTPKYLVTQMGNDKSIKCEQNLGHDTMYWYKQDSKKFLKIMFSYNNKELIINETVPNRFSPKSPDKAHLNLHINSLELGDSAVYFCASSQQGSGQPQHFGDGTRLSIL.

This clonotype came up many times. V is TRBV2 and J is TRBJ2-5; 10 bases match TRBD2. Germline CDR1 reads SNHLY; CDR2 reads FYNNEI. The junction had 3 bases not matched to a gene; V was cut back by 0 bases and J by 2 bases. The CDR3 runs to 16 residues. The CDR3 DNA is TGTGCCAGCAGTGAAGCGCTAGCGGGGGATCAAGAGACCCAGTACTTC. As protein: CASSEALAGDQETQYF.

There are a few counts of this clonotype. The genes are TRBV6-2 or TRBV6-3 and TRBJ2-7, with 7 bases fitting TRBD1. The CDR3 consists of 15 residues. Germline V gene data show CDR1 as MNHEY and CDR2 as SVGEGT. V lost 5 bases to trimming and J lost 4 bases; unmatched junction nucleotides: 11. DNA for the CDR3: TGTGCCAGCAGTCGAGGGGGCAGTCTAGCTTACGAGCAGTACTTC. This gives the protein CASSRGGSLAYEQYF.

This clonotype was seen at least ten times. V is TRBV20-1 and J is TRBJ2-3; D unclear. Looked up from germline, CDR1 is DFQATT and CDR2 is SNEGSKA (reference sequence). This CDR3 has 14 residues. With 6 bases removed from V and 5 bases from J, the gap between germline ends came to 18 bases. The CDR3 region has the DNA TGCAGTGCCGAATCGCAGAACCTGGGAGATACGCAGTATTTT. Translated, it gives CSAESQNLGDTQYF.

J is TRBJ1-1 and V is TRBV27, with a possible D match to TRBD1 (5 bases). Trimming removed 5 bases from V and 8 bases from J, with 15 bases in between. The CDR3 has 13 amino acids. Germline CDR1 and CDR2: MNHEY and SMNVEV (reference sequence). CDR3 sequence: CASSLRGGGEAFF. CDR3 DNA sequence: TGTGCCAGCAGTCTAAGGGGAGGAGGAGAAGCTTTCTTT.

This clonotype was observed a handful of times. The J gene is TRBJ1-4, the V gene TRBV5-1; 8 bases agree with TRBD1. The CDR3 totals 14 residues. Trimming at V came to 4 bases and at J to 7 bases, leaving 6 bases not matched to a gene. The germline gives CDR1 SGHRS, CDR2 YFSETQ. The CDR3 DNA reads TGCGCCAGCAGCGGACAGGGCCCGTCTGAAAAACTGTTTTTT. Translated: CASSGQGPSEKLFF.

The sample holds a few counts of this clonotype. The CDR3, as DNA: TGTGCCAGCAGCTTATGGGGACTAGCTACCCATGAGCAGTTCTTC. Amino acids: CASSLWGLATHEQFF. This chain joins TRBV13 and TRBJ2-1; the match to TRBD2 covers 9 bases. This CDR3 comprises 15 residues. V lost 2 bases, J lost 8 bases, and 7 bases stayed unmatched. The germline gives CDR1 PRHDT, CDR2 FYEKMQ (reference sequence).